This T cell receptor beta chain was identified during a study of cytomegalovirus exposure and HLA in healthy donors (TCRdb year 2017). Regarding the research as a whole: According to an earlier analysis of 587 of the donors, 150 million to 200 million T cells yielded 90 million to 140 million unique TCR beta sequences and about 300 Gb of sequence data. A later analysis re-examined previously published TCR beta repertoires from roughly 650 donors and added high-resolution HLA genotyping to investigate patterns of TCR occurrence. Every discovery cohort repertoire had been produced on one sequencing platform. Among the roughly 400 genotyped donors, around 81% belonged to the genetic ancestry cluster associated with self-reported Caucasian donors. Because of strong linkage in the cohort, five DR-DQ haplotypes were treated as single units for association and clustering. Both class I and class II loci were covered by HLA typing, at four-digit resolution. Across about 380 genotyped donors of the cohort, an average of approximately 240,000 unique TCR beta nucleotide sequences per donor were sequenced, and around 20% of those sequences were non-productive. Donor age, sex, ethnicity and CMV serostatus were compiled alongside the repertoire data. An earlier analysis of several hundred of the donors used high-throughput TCR beta sequencing to judge whether each TCR beta V gene segment behaved as functional or pseudogenic. A later genetic analysis used genome-wide SNP genotypes for about three fifths of the roughly 700 donors, treating that subset as a discovery cohort. Typing coverage varied by locus: 629-630 donors for A, B, C, DRB1 and DQB1; some 520 for DQA1; about 570 for DPA1; fewer than 480 for DPB1. Along with the approximately 600-subject first cohort, a separate validation cohort of over 90 different subjects was used. Roughly 300 gigabases of sequencing data and approximately 85 million unique TCR sequences were included in an early release covering several hundred HLA-typed donors. The T cell repertoires of around 730 subjects were profiled by immunosequencing and related to cytomegalovirus serostatus. The aim of the study was to test whether cataloging public T cell receptors could identify signatures of past pathogen exposure. The later analysis used no new phenotypic data to find candidate immune exposures, relying instead on TCR beta sequences and their occurrence across donors. To predict cytomegalovirus infection status, the study brought together high-throughput TCR immunosequencing, statistical association of individual TCRs with disease status, and machine learning. The paper's findings and limits, for the study overall: When HLA alleles, especially DR and DQ, strongly co-occurred, TCR associations were difficult to assign to individual alleles. A further reported finding was that TCR beta sequences accurately predicted the HLA-A and HLA-B alleles for most subjects in the first cohort. A later analysis found that most CMV-associated TCR beta chains appeared HLA-restricted, with HLA associations seemingly driven largely by CMV exposure. Linkage disequilibrium might explain the correlated functional status among segregating V segments, but an unknown experimental factor could not be excluded. The only immune exposure information available for the cohort was CMV serostatus. Compared with the roughly 700-donor mean, donors in an Asian-associated ancestry cluster had fewer N-insertions in productive TCRs, according to a later genetic analysis. In a later analysis, HLA-associated TCR beta chains showed more clonal expansion and lower generation probabilities than non-associated chains that were equally common. A later analysis reported that several top co-occurrence clusters appeared linked to parvovirus B19, influenza, CMV and Epstein-Barr virus. Cytomegalovirus status was reported to be diagnosed by the classifier with high specificity and sensitivity in both the original and validation cohorts. A total of 164 TCR beta chains were listed by the study as associated with cytomegalovirus. An earlier analysis of some 560 of the donors showed that most TCR beta V segments appeared in productive rearrangements either about 87% or about 30% of the time, which broadly matched IMGT annotations. V-gene and J-gene trimming of TCR beta chains was associated with a missense DCLRE1C variant in a later genetic analysis, and the association was replicated in an independent cohort. A few of the identified cytomegalovirus-associated TCR beta chains were confirmed in vitro to be specific for cytomegalovirus antigens. A group of highly shared sequence variants was considered likely to be a technical artifact of the sequencing pipeline. The authors suggested that the approach could potentially be generalized to other disease states and immunological phenotypes. Some IMGT-functional V segments, including TRBV6-2 and TRBV6-3, could not be told apart with the 87-base-pair reads, so those segments were excluded. Most TCR sequences were observed very rarely across donors, whereas some public TCRs were present in many individuals. Because counts were too low, about 18 rarely observed V segments, including chromosome 9 orphons, were excluded from the earlier analysis of about 500 of the donors. Sequencing depth was assumed to be roughly uniform across donors in the presence/absence analyses, though that assumption may not hold. According to a later analysis, TCR association rates differed among HLA loci, with DRB1 alleles showing the most associated TCRs and HLA-C alleles showing the fewest. HLA typing was unavailable for some donors at each locus, so association tests used only the typed subset. In this cohort, only TCR beta chains were sequenced, and detectable features were limited by the absence of alpha or paired-chain data. In a later analysis, 16,951 TCR beta sequences were associated with specific HLA alleles at a false discovery rate of 0.05.

The cohort was made up of approximately 670 healthy bone marrow donors. All cohort members were sampled while nominally healthy, although unrecorded immune exposures were likely present. The donor was CMV seronegative and was included in the group of under 450 seronegative cohort members. A peripheral blood sample was collected from each donor, and TCR beta sequencing was performed on peripheral blood mononuclear cells. Genomic DNA extraction from the blood cell samples was performed with the Qiagen DNeasy Blood Extraction Kit. Including cysteine and phenylalanine, the CDR3 has 17 amino acids. Only the CDR3 part of the read is kept: 51 bases, read in frame from the first base. Based on the germline V gene (reference sequence), the CDR1 and CDR2 sequences are SEHNR and FQNEAQ. As to this clone: No cognate antigen has been identified for it. One end of the junction varies from germline; a read error may be responsible.

Receptor amplification or capture employed the immunoSEQ multiplex PCR assay. For the multiplex PCR, a mixture combining 60 forward primers for TCR Vbeta segments and 13 reverse primers for TCR Jbeta segments was used. Amplification of the CDR3 region of rearranged TCR beta genes was performed with a multiplex PCR assay on genomic DNA. The Illumina HiSeq System was used to sequence the amplified TCR beta libraries as 87-base-pair reads. As for the authors' bioinformatics: A later analysis counted approximately 74 million unique TCR beta chains across the 650 to 800 repertoires, and roughly 11 million of these chains were shared by at least two donors. A nearest-neighbor algorithm error-corrected the raw reads and collapsed the reads into unique sequences, merging closely related sequences to remove PCR and sequencing errors. V, D and J gene segments were assigned by aligning CDR3 sequences to IMGT reference sequences. For a sequence to be retained, at least a six-nucleotide match to both a V gene segment and a J gene segment was required. A rearrangement was called productive if the CDR3 had no stop codons and remained in frame with V and J, and every other rearrangement was called non-productive. CDR3 was defined according to IMGT convention as the region running from the second conserved V-encoded cysteine to the conserved J-encoded phenylalanine. In an earlier analysis of just under 600 of the donors, sequences lacking an unambiguous match to a single V gene segment were excluded. In an earlier analysis of 587 of the donors, V segments were called functional above 56.7% productive rearrangements and were called segregating when the between-donor standard deviation exceeded 5%. To diagnose cytomegalovirus status from the catalog of TCR beta chain sequences, a statistical classification framework was built. In a later analysis, V and J genes were assigned by comparing TCR nucleotide sequences against IMGT/GENE-DB human TR gene sequences. Using the TCRdist pipeline, a later analysis assigned CDR3 sequences along with most-parsimonious VDJ recombination scenarios. In a later analysis, every TCR beta chain was defined by the combination of its CDR3 amino acid sequence and its V-gene family, and reads without a unique V-gene family were dropped. To address suspected cross-contamination and a sequencing artifact, a later analysis removed around 590 highly shared, low-generation-probability nucleotide sequences. In a later analysis, a clonal expansion index for each public chain was calculated from normalized within-repertoire ranks of inferred template counts. A later analysis computed generation probabilities with a VDJ recombination model fitted to out-of-frame rearrangements, and checked the results against IGoR. In a later analysis, TCR-TCR, TCR-HLA and TCR-CMV co-occurrence was scored with hypergeometric tests, and a repertoire-size bias correction was applied to TCR pairs. To estimate false discovery rates, a later analysis permuted the HLA or CMV assignments 20 times. In a later analysis, co-occurring TCRs were grouped using DBSCAN, and TCRdist sequence similarity was added for clustering within HLA-allele-positive subsets. Repertoires with fewer than 30,000 or more than 120,000 public chains were left out of co-occurrence clustering, as were about 5 repertoires with anomalous nucleotide sharing. Held by TCRdb, this immuneACCESS table contains in-frame sequences only and omits some clones. Under half of the omission traces to an unresolved V gene where checked; the cause of the rest is unknown. V and J calls and clone size are those listed in that table; D and trimming were worked out from the DNA. This sample is represented by roughly 220,000 clones; approximately 80% of them were singletons. 2.9% of the sample lies in the top ten.

The chain couples TRBV7-9 to TRBJ2-1; 5 matching bases give a weak D call of TRBD1. Sequencing was carried out using PBMCs. This receptor was identified in a man aged 25-40 years in good health and CMV-seronegative. Here is the DNA: TGTTCCAGCAGCTTAGCAGGCATACCCAGGGCCAACAATGAGCAGTTCTTC. Its translation is CSSSLAGIPRANNEQFF.